This T cell receptor (beta chain) was sequenced during a study of CD8 T cells in Susac syndrome. A few counts support this clonotype. Random hexamers were used to reverse transcribe an amount of about 0.45 to 1 ug RNA. In TCRdb, the immunoSEQ multiplex PCR reads were re-called with MiXCR into one record per CDR3 protein. The sample includes under 550,000 distinct CDR3 sequences, approximately 85% of them seen just once. Trimming left V 4 bases short and J 2 bases short, with 12 bases between. This CDR3 has 14 residues. Germline V gene sequence: CDR1 MNHEY, CDR2 SMNVEV (reference sequence). Sequencing input: CD8+ T cells from PBMCs. The TCR was taken from a human donor with multiple sclerosis. The chain joins TRBV27 to TRBJ2-7, with D perhaps being TRBD1 or TRBD2 (5 bases each). CDR3 region: CASSWTGLTYEQYF. The CDR3 coding sequence is TGTGCCAGCAGTTGGACGGGGCTTACCTACGAGCAGTACTTC.